Each of the 23 T cell receptor beta chains below was sequenced from the same sample in a study of post-analysis software for immune sequencing data. Study outcomes and limitations: In patients, TRBV5-6, TRBV5-1 and TRBV20-1 belonged to five TRBV segments found more frequently than in controls.

Antigens for these TCRs are unknown. Carried by the TCR beta cDNA libraries were unique molecular identifiers. MiXCR was run by TCRdb on the PCR reads, yielding one entry per CDR3 protein. Here the sample spans roughly 800,000 distinct CDR3 sequences, about 27% being singletons. The specimen sequenced was blood. The source is a girl between 10 and 17 years old with multiple sclerosis.

This clonotype was recorded at least ten times. The CDR3 sequence is CATTRIGVSYEQYF. In DNA form, the CDR3 reads TGTGCCACCACCCGTATAGGGGTTTCATACGAGCAGTACTTC. This chain connects TRBV6-5 to TRBJ2-7; TRBD1 might be the D (5 bases). Germline V CDR1 and CDR2: MNHEY, SVGAGI. This CDR3 spans 14 amino acids. V dropped 10 bases and J dropped 4 bases, with 20 bases sitting between them.

This clonotype has just a few counts. This chain links TRBV12-3 or TRBV12-4 with TRBJ2-5; possibly TRBD1 for D (6 bases). The CDR3 spans 13 residues. Deletions cut 8 bases from V and 6 bases from J, with 16 bases between. CDR3 amino acids: CASWGQDEQTQYF. The CDR3 DNA reads as TGTGCCAGCTGGGGGCAGGACGAGCAGACCCAGTACTTC.

CDR3: CASSLARLAGSRTCEQYF. The CDR3 DNA sequence: TGTGCCAGCAGCTTAGCGCGGCTAGCGGGCAGCCGTACCTGCGAGCAGTACTTC. The V gene is TRBV7-9, the J gene TRBJ2-7, with 8 positions matching TRBD2. CDR1 is SEHNR and CDR2 is FQNEAQ in the germline V gene (reference sequence). V shed 0 bases and J 6 bases; nucleotides not matched to a gene: 16. This CDR3 is built from 18 residues.

Comment on this clonotype: Since no conserved phenylalanine or tryptophan closes the CDR3, a read error is the likely cause. This sequence joins TRBV7-9 and TRBJ2-5; D unclear. Per germline, CDR1 SEHNR and CDR2 FQNEAQ (reference sequence). This CDR3 region has 10 residues. V lost 5 bases and J 9 bases, leaving 7 bases between the germline ends. Here the CDR3 reads CASSHFPQYI. The CDR3 nucleotides read TGTGCCAGCAGCCATTTTCCCCAGTACATC.

CDR3 sequence (DNA): TGTGCTAGTGGTTTGTCGAATCAGATGAACACTGAAGCTTTCTTT. This translates into CASGLSNQMNTEAFF. The chain combines TRBV12-5 with TRBJ1-1; D uncertain. The CDR3 has 15 amino acids. Germline V gene data show CDR1 as LGHNT and CDR2 as FRNRAP. V was cut by 2 bases and J by 0 bases, with 10 bases left in between.

This rearrangement joins TRBV7-2 to TRBJ1-1; D is perhaps TRBD1 (5 bases). Per germline, CDR1 SGHTA and CDR2 FQGNSA. The CDR3 loop spans 14 amino acids. Between the trimmed V and J ends, which lost 1 base and 5 bases, there was a span of 11 bases. This chain's CDR3 is CASSLVEGKTEAFF. CDR3 sequence (DNA): TGTGCCAGCAGCTTAGTCGAGGGGAAGACTGAAGCTTTCTTT. The whole variable domain, filled in from reference TRBV7-2 and TRBJ1-1, reads GAGVSQSPSNKVTEKGKDVELRCDPISGHTALYWYRQSLGQGLEFLIYFQGNSAPDKSGLPSDRFSAERTGGSVSTLTIQRTQQEDSAVYLCASSLVEGKTEAFFGQGTRLTVV.

The J gene is TRBJ1-1, the V gene TRBV9, with a weak D call TRBD1 (5 bases). Germline CDR1 SGDLS, CDR2 YYNGEE. With 4 bases removed from V and 4 bases from J, the gap between germline ends came to 17 bases. The CDR3 consists of 15 residues. CDR3 amino acids: CASSPIFGGSTEAFF. The CDR3 nucleotides are TGTGCCAGCAGCCCTATTTTTGGGGGGAGCACTGAAGCTTTCTTT.

This chain connects TRBV20-1 to TRBJ2-3, with 7 bases lining up with TRBD1. The junction had 14 bases not matched to a gene; V was cut back by 5 bases and J by 0 bases. Germline lookup yields CDR1 DFQATT and CDR2 SNEGSKA (reference sequence). The CDR3 sequence is 17 residues long. The CDR3 spells CSALPLPGQTSTDTQYF. CDR3 DNA: TGCAGTGCTCTCCCACTTCCGGGACAGACTAGCACAGATACGCAGTATTTT.

The chain joins TRBV7-8 to TRBJ2-1; 12 bases line up with TRBD2. The trim removed 1 base at V and 9 bases at J, leaving 7 bases unmatched. This CDR3 spans 16 amino acids. Germline loops: CDR1 SGHVS, CDR2 FQNEAQ. The CDR3 nucleotides read TGTGCCAGCAGCTTAGGGTCTAGCGGGGGGGGCGGTGAGCAGTTCTTC. This encodes CASSLGSSGGGGEQFF.

This chain links TRBV6-2 or TRBV6-3 with TRBJ2-1; D not certain. CDR1 is MNHEY, CDR2 SVGEGT, per germline. This CDR3 comprises 15 residues. The V gene lost 0 bases and the J gene lost 4 bases, with 10 bases spanning the gap. The CDR3 DNA reads TGTGCCAGCAGTTACTCGTTCTTTAGGTACAATGAGCAGTTCTTC. Translated: CASSYSFFRYNEQFF.

This clonotype was detected once. V is TRBV28 and J is TRBJ1-5; D is ambiguous. This CDR3 has 13 amino acids. Per the germline V gene, CDR1 is MDHEN and CDR2 is SYDVKM. Trimming removed 7 bases from V and 10 bases from J, with 17 bases in between. The CDR3 loop reads CASTRVPRVPQHF. The CDR3 nucleotides read TGTGCCAGCACCCGGGTCCCTCGTGTCCCCCAGCATTTT.

V gene TRBV20-1 combines with J gene TRBJ2-1; unclear D gene. The end of the DNA is better explained by TRBJ2-7, so the J call may be wrong. Per germline, CDR1 DFQATT and CDR2 SNEGSKA (reference sequence). The CDR3 is 15 residues long. In DNA, the CDR3 is TGCAGTGTTGGTCCCAATGTGCCCACGGGCAATGAGCAGTACTTC. Translation: CSVGPNVPTGNEQYF.

V and J are TRBV20-1 and TRBJ2-1, with D perhaps matching TRBD1 (5 bases). With 2 bases removed from V and 6 bases from J, the gap between germline ends came to 8 bases. This CDR3 is 12 amino acids long. The germline CDR1 and CDR2 sequences are DFQATT and SNEGSKA (reference sequence). CDR3 region: CSARRQTNEQFF. The CDR3 DNA is TGCAGTGCTAGAAGACAGACCAATGAGCAGTTCTTC.

The V call is TRBV12-3 or TRBV12-4, the J call TRBJ2-1; D may be TRBD2 (5 bases). With 3 bases removed from V and 5 bases from J, the gap between germline ends came to 17 bases. The CDR3 length is 16 residues. CDR3 loop: CASSLTGLSPDNEQFF. The CDR3 bases are TGTGCCAGCAGTTTGACGGGATTAAGTCCTGACAATGAGCAGTTCTTC.

The rearrangement links TRBV24-1 to TRBJ1-5; the D gene is possibly TRBD1 (6 bases). The CDR3 length is 14 residues. V was cut by 5 bases and J by 5 bases, with 12 bases left in between. Looked up from germline, CDR1 is KGHDR and CDR2 is SFDVKD. In DNA form, the CDR3 reads TGTGCCACCAGTGGCAGGGGCCTTGATCAGCCCCAGCATTTT. Amino acids: CATSGRGLDQPQHF.

The chain recombines TRBV6-1 with TRBJ1-5; 8 bases align to TRBD1. Germline assignment: CDR1 MNHNS and CDR2 SASEGT. Trimming took 5 bases from V and 1 from J; bases not matched to a gene: 4. The CDR3 runs to 15 residues. CDR3 bases: TGTGCCAGCAGTCCCTGGACAGGGAGCAATCAGCCCCAGCATTTT. Translated: CASSPWTGSNQPQHF.

This chain joins TRBV4-1 and TRBJ2-3, with 10 bases matching TRBD2. The CDR3 length is 18 residues. Trimming removed 1 base from V and 2 bases from J; junction bases left unmatched: 9. Germline CDR1 reads MGHRA; CDR2 reads YSYEKL. DNA of the CDR3: TGCGCCAGCAGCCAAGGGTTCAATAGCGGGAGGCCCACAGATACGCAGTATTTT. Its translation is CASSQGFNSGRPTDTQYF.

This clonotype has a handful of counts. The chain uses TRBV20-1 and TRBJ2-7; D ambiguous. Looked up from germline, CDR1 is DFQATT and CDR2 is SNEGSKA (reference sequence). The ends were cut back, 6 bases at V and 2 bases at J, with 14 bases in the middle. The CDR3 is made up of 13 amino acids. DNA for the CDR3: TGCAGTGCAAGCGACAACTTACCCTACGAGCAGTACTTC. Translation gives CSASDNLPYEQYF.

This clonotype appeared a few times. The J gene is TRBJ2-7, the V gene TRBV7-2, with 9 bases that match TRBD2. Germline V gene sequence: CDR1 SGHTA, CDR2 FQGNSA. V dropped 1 base and J dropped 0; count of bases not matched to a gene: 1. The CDR3 sequence is 15 residues long. The CDR3 DNA sequence: TGTGCCAGCAGCTTAGGCGGGGGGGACTCCTACGAGCAGTACTTC. Translated: CASSLGGGDSYEQYF.

This chain joins TRBV7-6 and TRBJ1-1; the match to TRBD1 covers 7 bases. Germline V gene lookup returns CDR1 SGHVS and CDR2 FNYEAQ. With V trimmed by 5 bases and J by 2 bases, 8 bases remained unmatched. The CDR3 length is 15 residues. CDR3 sequence: CASSHPTGFNTEAFF. The CDR3 coding sequence is TGTGCCAGCAGCCATCCGACAGGGTTTAACACTGAAGCTTTCTTT.

This clonotype was found a few times. The V and J genes are TRBV9 and TRBJ2-7; D not certain. V lost 0 bases to trimming and J lost 4 bases, with 11 bases between them. The CDR3 runs 14 residues. Germline CDR1 and CDR2: SGDLS and YYNGEE. CDR3 sequence: CASSVARSGYEQYF. CDR3 in DNA: TGTGCCAGCAGCGTAGCTCGTAGTGGGTACGAGCAGTACTTC.

This clonotype has a single count. The V gene is TRBV3-1, the J gene TRBJ1-1, with D uncertain. The CDR3 runs to 15 residues. The V and J ends lost 3 bases and 2 bases respectively, with 13 bases between them. CDR1 is LGHDT, CDR2 YNNKEL, per germline (reference sequence). The DNA for the CDR3 is TGTGCCAGCAGCCACACCATGGACGGAAACACTGAAGCTTTCTTT. Amino acid sequence: CASSHTMDGNTEAFF. Looking up the rest from reference TRBV3-1 and TRBJ1-1 gives the full variable domain: DTAVSQTPKYLVTQMGNDKSIKCEQNLGHDTMYWYKQDSKKFLKIMFSYNNKELIINETVPNRFSPKSPDKAHLNLHINSLELGDSAVYFCASSHTMDGNTEAFFGQGTRLTVV.

This clonotype has a count of ten or more. The rearrangement links TRBV11-2 to TRBJ2-3, with D unclear. This CDR3 has 13 residues. Trimming took 2 bases from V and 6 from J, leaving 9 bases between them. CDR1 and CDR2 (germline): SGHAT, FQNNGV. The CDR3 coding sequence is TGTGCCAGCAGCTTAACGTCTGGGGATACGCAGTATTTT. It translates to CASSLTSGDTQYF.